Listed below are T cell receptor beta chains from one sample, sequenced in a study of spatial heterogeneity in lung cancer. TCRdb re-derived calls from the 5' RACE reads in MiXCR, one entry per CDR3 protein. The sample lists just under 9,500 distinct CDR3 sequences, around 8% seen once, with roughly 23% in the top ten. The sequencing here drew on lung tumor tissue, taken at surgery. Receptor source: a male donor with early-stage non-small cell lung cancer. Each CDR3 is given with its conserved first and last residue. D genes are given only for firm matches. A clone size is listed for some rows: how often the clone was seen (once, few, many), or a class if it is expanded.

clone_size	d_call	v_call	j_call	cdr3_nt	cdr3_aa
few	TRBD1	TRBV7-9	TRBJ2-1	TGTGCCAGCAGCACGACAGGGGACTCCTACAATGAGCAGTTCTTC	CASSTTGDSYNEQFF
many	.	TRBV5-4	TRBJ2-7	TGTGCCAGCAGCCCAGAACGGAGGGCCTCCTACGAGCAGTACTTC	CASSPERRASYEQYF
.	TRBD1	TRBV5-5	TRBJ1-1	TGTGCCAGCAGCATTGGGACAGGCACTGAAGCTTTCTTT	CASSIGTGTEAFF
medium-sized	TRBD2	TRBV7-9	TRBJ2-1	TGTGCCAGCAGCAAGGGGACTAGCGTTTACAATGAGCAGTTCTTC	CASSKGTSVYNEQFF
medium-sized	.	TRBV2	TRBJ1-5	TGTGCCAGCAGCGTTGTCAGGGATATTCAGCCCCAGCATTTT	CASSVVRDIQPQHF
many	TRBD2	TRBV29-1	TRBJ2-3	TGCAGCGTACGGACTAGCGGACTCGTGAATACGCAGTATTTT	CSVRTSGLVNTQYF
few	.	TRBV9	TRBJ2-1	TGTGCCAGCAGCGTAGACCCCGCTAGCGAGTACAATGAGCAGTTCTTC	CASSVDPASEYNEQFF
medium-sized	TRBD1	TRBV18	TRBJ1-4	TGTGCCAGCTCATCGGACAGGTCTAATGAAAAACTGTTTTTT	CASSSDRSNEKLFF
.	TRBD1	TRBV6-5	TRBJ2-2	TGTGCCAGCAGGGTACAGGGGGCCACCGGGGAGCTGTTTTTT	CASRVQGATGELFF
few	.	TRBV6-2/TRBV6-3	TRBJ2-2	TGTGCCAGCAGTAATTCCCCCGGATGGACCGGGGAGCTGTTTTTT	CASSNSPGWTGELFF
many	.	TRBV6-5	TRBJ2-1	TGTGCCAGCAGTTTCGGGACGGGTTCCTACAATGAGCAGTTCTTC	CASSFGTGSYNEQFF
many	TRBD1	TRBV11-2	TRBJ1-1	TGTGCCAGCAGCTTAAATTCACGGACAGGAGTTAACACTGAAGCTTTCTTT	CASSLNSRTGVNTEAFF
.	TRBD2	TRBV27	TRBJ2-7	TGTGCCAGCAGTTTACAAGCGGGAGTTCGCGAGCAGTACTTC	CASSLQAGVREQYF
.	.	TRBV3-1	TRBJ2-3	TGTGCCAGCAGCCAGAGTCAGGGGTGGTCAGATACGCAGTATTTT	CASSQSQGWSDTQYF
.	.	TRBV29-1	TRBJ1-4	TGCAGCGTTGGAATCGTGGGTGAAAAACTGTTTTTT	CSVGIVGEKLFF
many	.	TRBV20-1	TRBJ1-4	TGCAGTGCTAGCCGGGTGACAGTGGATGAAAAACTGTTTTTT	CSASRVTVDEKLFF
few	.	TRBV7-3	TRBJ2-1	TGTGCCAGCAGCTTAGGATTGGGGACCCAAGGGGATGAGCAGTTCTTC	CASSLGLGTQGDEQFF
few	.	TRBV5-6	TRBJ2-3	TGTGCCAGCAGCCCCGGGTTAGGAAGCACAGATACGCAGTATTTT	CASSPGLGSTDTQYF
few	.	TRBV29-1	TRBJ1-1	TGCAGCGTCAAGGACGGGGTCACTGAAGCTTTCTTT	CSVKDGVTEAFF
few	.	TRBV11-2	TRBJ1-6	TGTGCCAGCAGCTTAGGGGCCAATAATTCACCCCTCCACTTT	CASSLGANNSPLHF
medium-sized	.	TRBV3-1	TRBJ2-7	TGTGCCAGCAGCCAAGCGGGCTACGAGCAGTACTTC	CASSQAGYEQYF
many	.	TRBV12-3/TRBV12-4	TRBJ1-4	TGTGCCAGCAGTTCCCGGGGCAGACAAGAGGAAAAACTGTTTTTT	CASSSRGRQEEKLFF
medium-sized	.	TRBV5-1	TRBJ2-1	TGCGCCAGCAGCCTCAGGGTTTCCTACAATGAGCAGTTCTTC	CASSLRVSYNEQFF
many	.	TRBV11-1	TRBJ2-5	TGTGCCAGCAGCCCGGAGGGCCAAGAGACCCAGTACTTC	CASSPEGQETQYF
medium-sized	.	TRBV20-1	TRBJ2-5	TGCAGTGCACATCTTACGGGACAAGAGACCCAGTACTTC	CSAHLTGQETQYF
few	TRBD2	TRBV20-1	TRBJ2-5	TGCAGTGCTAGAGATACTAGCGGGGGCAACCAAGAGACCCAGTACTTC	CSARDTSGGNQETQYF
many	TRBD1	TRBV7-6	TRBJ2-7	TGTGCCAGCAGTCCACCGGGACAGGGCTACGAGCAGTACTTC	CASSPPGQGYEQYF
many	TRBD1	TRBV5-5	TRBJ1-5	TGTGCCAGCAGCTTAAAAGGGGGCATCGGCAATCAGCCCCAGCATTTT	CASSLKGGIGNQPQHF
few	.	TRBV10-2	TRBJ2-1	TGCGCCACCGAACACGGGGGAGCCTACAATGAGCAGTTCTTC	CATEHGGAYNEQFF
few	.	TRBV4-2	TRBJ2-4	TGTGCCAGCAGCCAAGCTAGCCTAGCCAAAAACATTCAGTACTTC	CASSQASLAKNIQYF
.	TRBD1	TRBV9	TRBJ2-5	TGTGCCAGCAGCCTAGGGACAGGGGTAGGAGGGACCCAGTACTTC	CASSLGTGVGGTQYF
.	.	TRBV19	TRBJ1-2	TGTGCCAGTCTCCCCATAATGGGGAACTATGGCTACACCTTC	CASLPIMGNYGYTF
many	TRBD1	TRBV27	TRBJ1-5	TGTGCCAGCACCGGGACAGGGGGCGGCCAGCCCCAGCATTTT	CASTGTGGGQPQHF
medium-sized	TRBD2	TRBV2	TRBJ2-1	TGTGCCAGCAGAAAACTAGCGGGGCGATACAATGAGCAGTTCTTC	CASRKLAGRYNEQFF
medium-sized	TRBD1	TRBV2	TRBJ1-6	TGTGCCAGCAGCCCTGGGGACAGAAAATCACCCCTCCACTTT	CASSPGDRKSPLHF
.	.	TRBV5-1	TRBJ2-3	TGCGCCAGCAGCTTGGGGCAGGGCGACACAGATACGCAGTATTTT	CASSLGQGDTDTQYF
.	TRBD2	TRBV27	TRBJ2-3	TGTGCCAGCAGTTTAGGTGGGACTAGCGGCCTTACAGATACGCAGTATTTT	CASSLGGTSGLTDTQYF
many	.	TRBV12-5	TRBJ1-1	TGTGCTAGTGGTTCGGGGGGGCAGAACACTGAAGCTTTCTTT	CASGSGGQNTEAFF
many	.	TRBV12-3/TRBV12-4	TRBJ2-2	TGTGCCAGCAGTGCCATCCGGGCCGGGGAGCTGTTTTTT	CASSAIRAGELFF
.	.	TRBV25-1	TRBJ1-2	TGTGCCAGCAGTGAGGGGGTTATTGGCTACACCTTC	CASSEGVIGYTF
many	.	TRBV2	TRBJ1-1	TGTGCCAGCAGTGTCGACAGGAGCACTGAAGCTTTCTTT	CASSVDRSTEAFF
few	.	TRBV5-1	TRBJ1-1	TGCGCCAGCAGCTTACATTCGAACACTGAAGCTTTCTTT	CASSLHSNTEAFF
many	TRBD2	TRBV9	TRBJ2-1	TGTGCCAGCACCCGACTAGCGGGCGGCTACAATGAGCAGTTCTTC	CASTRLAGGYNEQFF
medium-sized	.	TRBV7-2	TRBJ1-1	TGTGCCAGCAGCTTAGACAGGGCCAGGAACACTGAAGCTTTCTTT	CASSLDRARNTEAFF
medium-sized	.	TRBV12-3/TRBV12-4	TRBJ1-1	TGTGCCAGCAGTTTGTCTACAGTGGGCACTGAAGCTTTCTTT	CASSLSTVGTEAFF
many	TRBD1	TRBV11-2	TRBJ2-7	TGTGCCAGCAGCTTAGTAACAGGGGGGTACGAGCAGTACTTC	CASSLVTGGYEQYF
many	.	TRBV6-5	TRBJ1-6	TGTGCCAGCAGTTCTACCTATTTTTCACCCCTCCACTTT	CASSSTYFSPLHF
many	TRBD1	TRBV9	TRBJ2-7	TGTGCCAGCAGCGTCGGGACAGAAATATTCTACGAGCAGTACTTC	CASSVGTEIFYEQYF
many	.	TRBV6-6	TRBJ2-3	TGTGCCAGCAGTTACTCGAAACGGGGGGCCACAGATACGCAGTATTTT	CASSYSKRGATDTQYF
medium-sized	.	TRBV5-5	TRBJ2-4	TGTGCCAGCAGCGCCCGGCAAGCCAAAAACATTCAGTACTTC	CASSARQAKNIQYF
many	.	TRBV3-1	TRBJ1-4	TGTGCCAGCTCAGGGGAGGGGGAAAAACTGTTTTTT	CASSGEGEKLFF
.	.	TRBV24-1	TRBJ1-2	TGTGCCACCAGTGTCGGGGAAGAGTATGGCTACACCTTC	CATSVGEEYGYTF